The clone carrying this TCR beta chain was recorded once. Antigen: not known. The data stem from a study of cytomegalovirus exposure and HLA in healthy donors. Study-wide findings and caveats: Most sequenced TCRs were rare (though some public TCRs occurred in many donors).

The germline gives CDR1 MDHEN, CDR2 SYDVKM. This CDR3 contains 14 residues. V trimming: 4 bases; J trimming: 5 bases; junction bases outside the gene matches: 1. This table comes from immunoSEQ multiplex PCR, and its TCRdb copy is limited to in-frame clones, with some not included. The sample has roughly 120,000 clones, over 90% seen once; the top ten hold around 1.2%. This chain joins TRBV28 and TRBJ1-5; TRBD1 aligns across 11 bases. This TCR derives from a woman under 30 in good health and CMV-seronegative. The specimen was PBMCs. CDR3 amino acids: CASSSGQGDQPQHF. The CDR3, as DNA: TGTGCCAGCAGTTCGGGACAGGGGGATCAGCCCCAGCATTTT.